One TCR beta chain is described in this entry. The data were taken from a study of T cell changes during pregnancy in multiple sclerosis. Data came from immunoSEQ multiplex PCR; TCRdb stores just in-frame clones and leaves some out. Of 25,000 to 35,000 clones in the sample, roughly nine tenths were seen once. Germline V gene data show CDR1 as MNHNS and CDR2 as SASEGT. This CDR3 spans 14 amino acids. J lost 4 bases, V lost 5 bases, and 6 bases had no gene match. The clonotype was recovered from a female donor with multiple sclerosis, enrolled in a pregnancy study. The input for sequencing was CD8+ T cells from peripheral blood mononuclear cells, taken in the second trimester of pregnancy. This chain uses TRBV6-1 with TRBJ2-5; 8 bases line up with TRBD2. CDR3 region: CASSPLRGGETQYF. CDR3 sequence (DNA): TGTGCCAGCAGTCCCCTCCGGGGGGGAGAGACCCAGTACTTC.